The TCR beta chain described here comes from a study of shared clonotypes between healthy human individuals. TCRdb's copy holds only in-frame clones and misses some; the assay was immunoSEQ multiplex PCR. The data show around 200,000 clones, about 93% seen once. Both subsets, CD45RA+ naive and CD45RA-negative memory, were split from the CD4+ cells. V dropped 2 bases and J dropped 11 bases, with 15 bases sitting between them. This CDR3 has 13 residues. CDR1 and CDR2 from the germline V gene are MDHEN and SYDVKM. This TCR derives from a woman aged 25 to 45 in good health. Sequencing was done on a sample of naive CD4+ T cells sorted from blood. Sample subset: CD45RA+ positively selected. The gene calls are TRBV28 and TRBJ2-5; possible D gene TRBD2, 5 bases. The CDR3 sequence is CASSLEGPREQYF. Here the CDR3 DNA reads TGTGCCAGCAGTTTAGAAGGGCCGAGGGAGCAGTACTTC.